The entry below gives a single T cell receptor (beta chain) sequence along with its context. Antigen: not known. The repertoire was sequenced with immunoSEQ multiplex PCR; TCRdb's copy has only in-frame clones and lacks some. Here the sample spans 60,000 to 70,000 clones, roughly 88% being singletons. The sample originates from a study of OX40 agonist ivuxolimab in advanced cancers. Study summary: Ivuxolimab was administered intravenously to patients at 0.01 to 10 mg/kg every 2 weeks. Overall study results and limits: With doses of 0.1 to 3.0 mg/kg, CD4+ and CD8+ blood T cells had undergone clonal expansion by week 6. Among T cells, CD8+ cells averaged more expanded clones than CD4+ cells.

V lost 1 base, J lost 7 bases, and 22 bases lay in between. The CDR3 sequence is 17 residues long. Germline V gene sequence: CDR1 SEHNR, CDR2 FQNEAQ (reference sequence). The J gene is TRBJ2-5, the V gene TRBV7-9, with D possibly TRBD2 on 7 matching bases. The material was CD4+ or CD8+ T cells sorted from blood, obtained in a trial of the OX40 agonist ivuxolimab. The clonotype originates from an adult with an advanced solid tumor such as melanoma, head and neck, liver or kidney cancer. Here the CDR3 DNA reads TGTGCCAGCAGCTTAGACTCTGCTAGCGGAGGGGGTTGGACCCAGTACTTC. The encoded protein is CASSLDSASGGGWTQYF.